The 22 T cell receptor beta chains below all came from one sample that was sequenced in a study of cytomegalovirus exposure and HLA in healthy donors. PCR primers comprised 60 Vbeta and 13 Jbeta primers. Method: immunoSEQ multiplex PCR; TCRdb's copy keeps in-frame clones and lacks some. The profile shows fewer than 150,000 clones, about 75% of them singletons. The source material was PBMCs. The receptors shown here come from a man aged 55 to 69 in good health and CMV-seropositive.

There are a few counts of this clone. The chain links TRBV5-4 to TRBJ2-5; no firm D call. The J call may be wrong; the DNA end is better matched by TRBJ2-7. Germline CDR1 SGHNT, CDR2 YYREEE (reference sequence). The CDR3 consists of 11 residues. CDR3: CASSLASEQYF. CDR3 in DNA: TGTGCCAGCAGCTTGGCCAGCGAGCAGTACTTC.

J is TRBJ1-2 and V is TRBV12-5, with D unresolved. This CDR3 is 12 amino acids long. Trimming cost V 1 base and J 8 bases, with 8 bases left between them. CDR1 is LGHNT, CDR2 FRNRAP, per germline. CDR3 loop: CASGLAREGYTF. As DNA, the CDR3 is TGTGCTAGTGGTTTGGCGCGGGAGGGCTACACCTTC.

CDR3 sequence (DNA): TGTGCCAGCAGCTTGGGCCCGCGTGACACCATATATTTT. Protein product: CASSLGPRDTIYF. The chain employs TRBV5-5 and TRBJ1-3; D remains ambiguous. The CDR3 spans 13 residues. CDR1 SGHKS and CDR2 YYEKEE come from the germline V gene (reference sequence). Trimming removed 0 bases at V and 8 bases at J, with 9 bases between.

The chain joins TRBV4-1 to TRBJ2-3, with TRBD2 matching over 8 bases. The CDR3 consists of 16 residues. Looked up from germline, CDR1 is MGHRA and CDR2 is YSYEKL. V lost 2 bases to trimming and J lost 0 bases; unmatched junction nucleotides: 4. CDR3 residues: CASSQQLAGSTDTQYF. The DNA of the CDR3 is TGCGCCAGCAGCCAACAGCTAGCGGGCAGCACAGATACGCAGTATTTT.

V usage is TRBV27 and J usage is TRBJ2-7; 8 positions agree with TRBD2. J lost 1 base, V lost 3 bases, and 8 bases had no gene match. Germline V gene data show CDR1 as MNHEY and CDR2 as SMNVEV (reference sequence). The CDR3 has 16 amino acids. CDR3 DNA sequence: TGTGCCAGCAGTTTCCGGGAGGGAGCGGGGTCCTACGAGCAGTACTTC. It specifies CASSFREGAGSYEQYF.

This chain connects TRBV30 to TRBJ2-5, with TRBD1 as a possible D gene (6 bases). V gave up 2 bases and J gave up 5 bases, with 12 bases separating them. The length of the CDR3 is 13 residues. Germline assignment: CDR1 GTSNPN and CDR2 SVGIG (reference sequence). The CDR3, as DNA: TGTGCCTGGAGTCTAAACAGGGATGAGACCCAGTACTTC. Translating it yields CAWSLNRDETQYF.

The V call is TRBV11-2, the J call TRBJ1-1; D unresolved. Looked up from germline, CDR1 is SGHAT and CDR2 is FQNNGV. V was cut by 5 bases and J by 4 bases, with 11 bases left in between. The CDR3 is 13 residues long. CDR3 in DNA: TGTGCCAGCAGCGCGGGTTTCTCCACTGAAGCTTTCTTT. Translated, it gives CASSAGFSTEAFF.

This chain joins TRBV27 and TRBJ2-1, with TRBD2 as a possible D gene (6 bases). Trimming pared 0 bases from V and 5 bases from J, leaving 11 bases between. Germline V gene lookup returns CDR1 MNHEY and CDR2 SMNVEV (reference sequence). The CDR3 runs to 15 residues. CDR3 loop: CASSLSASVHNEQFF. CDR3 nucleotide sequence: TGTGCCAGCAGTTTATCGGCTAGCGTACACAATGAGCAGTTCTTC.

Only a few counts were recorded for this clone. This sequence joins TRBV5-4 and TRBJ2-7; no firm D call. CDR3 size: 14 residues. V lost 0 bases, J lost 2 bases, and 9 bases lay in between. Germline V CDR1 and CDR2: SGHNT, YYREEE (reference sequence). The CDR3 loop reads CASSLGANPYEQYF. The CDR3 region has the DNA TGTGCCAGCAGCTTGGGAGCGAATCCCTACGAGCAGTACTTC. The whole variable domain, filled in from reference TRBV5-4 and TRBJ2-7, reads ETGVTQSPTHLIKTRGQQVTLRCSSQSGHNTVSWYQQALGQGPQFIFQYYREEENGRGNFPPRFSGLQFPNYSSELNVNALELDDSALYLCASSLGANPYEQYFGPGTRLTVT.

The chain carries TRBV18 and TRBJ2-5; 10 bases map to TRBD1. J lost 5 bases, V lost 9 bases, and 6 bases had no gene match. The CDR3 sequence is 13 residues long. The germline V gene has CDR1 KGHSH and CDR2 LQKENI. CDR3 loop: CASRDRGSETQYF. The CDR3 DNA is TGTGCCAGTCGGGACAGGGGAAGCGAGACCCAGTACTTC.

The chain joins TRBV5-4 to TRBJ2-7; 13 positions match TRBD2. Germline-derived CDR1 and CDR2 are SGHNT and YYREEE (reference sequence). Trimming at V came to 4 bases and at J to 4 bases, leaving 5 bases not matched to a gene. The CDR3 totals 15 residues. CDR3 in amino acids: CASSPRTSGGYEQYF. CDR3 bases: TGTGCCAGCAGCCCCCGGACTAGCGGGGGATACGAGCAGTACTTC.

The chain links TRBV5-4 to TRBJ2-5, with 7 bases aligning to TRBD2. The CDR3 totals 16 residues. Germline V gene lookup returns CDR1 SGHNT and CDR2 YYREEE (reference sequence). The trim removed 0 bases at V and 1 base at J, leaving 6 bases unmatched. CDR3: CASSLALAEIQETQYF. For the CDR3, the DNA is TGTGCCAGCAGCTTGGCCCTAGCGGAGATCCAAGAGACCCAGTACTTC.

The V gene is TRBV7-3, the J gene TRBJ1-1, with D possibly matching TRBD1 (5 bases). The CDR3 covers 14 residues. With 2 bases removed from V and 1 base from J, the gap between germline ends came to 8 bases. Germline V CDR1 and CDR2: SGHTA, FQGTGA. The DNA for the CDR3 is TGTGCCAGCAGCTTAGGGGGAGGGAACACTGAAGCTTTCTTT. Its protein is CASSLGGGNTEAFF.

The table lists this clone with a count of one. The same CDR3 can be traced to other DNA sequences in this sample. Written as DNA, the CDR3 is TGCGCCAGCAGCTCCTCGGGGGGGAACACCGGGGAGCTGTTTTTT. Its protein is CASSSSGGNTGELFF. The J gene is TRBJ2-2, the V gene TRBV5-1; 7 nucleotides agree with TRBD2. Germline values: CDR1 SGHRS, CDR2 YFSETQ. V lost 3 bases, J lost 1 base, and 3 bases stayed unmatched. The CDR3 has 15 residues.

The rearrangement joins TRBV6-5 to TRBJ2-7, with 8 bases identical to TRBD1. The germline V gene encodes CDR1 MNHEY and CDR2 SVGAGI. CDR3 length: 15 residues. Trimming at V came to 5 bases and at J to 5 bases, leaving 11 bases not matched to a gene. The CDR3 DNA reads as TGTGCCAGCAGTCCTACTACCAGGGGGCACGACGAGCAGTACTTC. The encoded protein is CASSPTTRGHDEQYF.

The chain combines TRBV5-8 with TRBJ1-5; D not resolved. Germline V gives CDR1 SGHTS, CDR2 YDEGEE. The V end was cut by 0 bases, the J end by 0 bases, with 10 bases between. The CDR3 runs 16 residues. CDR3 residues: CASSLGGGRSNQPQHF. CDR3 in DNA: TGTGCCAGCAGCTTGGGTGGAGGGCGTAGCAATCAGCCCCAGCATTTT.

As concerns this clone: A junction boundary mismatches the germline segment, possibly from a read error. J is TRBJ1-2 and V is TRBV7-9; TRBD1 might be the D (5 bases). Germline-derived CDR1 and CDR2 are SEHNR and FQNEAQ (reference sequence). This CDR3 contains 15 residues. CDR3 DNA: TGTTCCAGCATCCCTAGAGCAGGGCTAGGGTATGGCTACACCTTC. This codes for CSSIPRAGLGYGYTF.

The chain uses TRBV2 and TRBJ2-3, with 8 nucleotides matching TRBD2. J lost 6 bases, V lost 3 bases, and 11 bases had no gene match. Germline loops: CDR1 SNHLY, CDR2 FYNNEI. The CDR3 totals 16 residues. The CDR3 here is CASSDQLLAGGDTQYF. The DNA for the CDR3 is TGTGCCAGCAGTGATCAACTTCTAGCGGGTGGGGATACGCAGTATTTT. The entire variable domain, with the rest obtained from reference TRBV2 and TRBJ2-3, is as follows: EPEVTQTPSHQVTQMGQEVILRCVPISNHLYFYWYRQILGQKVEFLVSFYNNEISEKSEIFDDQFSVERPDGSNFTLKIRSTKLEDSAMYFCASSDQLLAGGDTQYFGPGTRLTVL.

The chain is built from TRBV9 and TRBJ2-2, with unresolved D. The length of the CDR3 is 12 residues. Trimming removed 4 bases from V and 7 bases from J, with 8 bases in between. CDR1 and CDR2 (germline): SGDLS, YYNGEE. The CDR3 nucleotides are TGTGCCAGCAGCCTGTTTATCGGGGAGCTGTTTTTT. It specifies CASSLFIGELFF.

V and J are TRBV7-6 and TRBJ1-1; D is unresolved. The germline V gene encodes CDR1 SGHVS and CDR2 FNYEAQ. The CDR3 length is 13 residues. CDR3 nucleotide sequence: TGTGCGTCCGGGGAGGGCGGGAGAACTGAAGCTTTCTTT. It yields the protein CASGEGGRTEAFF.

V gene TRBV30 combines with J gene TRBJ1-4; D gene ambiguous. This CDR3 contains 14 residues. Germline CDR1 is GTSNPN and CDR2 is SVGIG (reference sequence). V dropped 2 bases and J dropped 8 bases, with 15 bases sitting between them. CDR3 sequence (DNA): TGTGCCTGGAGTCGAGATACTTCAGGCGAAAAACTGTTTTTT. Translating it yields CAWSRDTSGEKLFF.

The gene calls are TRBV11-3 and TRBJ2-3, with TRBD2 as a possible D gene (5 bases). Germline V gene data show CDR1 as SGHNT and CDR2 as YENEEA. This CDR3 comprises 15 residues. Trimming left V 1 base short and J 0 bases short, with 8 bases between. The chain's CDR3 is CASSLGAASTDTQYF. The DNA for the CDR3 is TGTGCCAGCAGCTTAGGAGCGGCGAGCACAGATACGCAGTATTTT.